The following is a TCR beta chain sequence with its context. Antigen: not known. This sample stems from a study of human T cells and chemical hapten exposure. Study-level points and caveats: Donors, who had alopecia, may show an immune response that differs from healthy people's.

The germline V gene has CDR1 SGHTA and CDR2 FQGNSA. This CDR3 is 14 amino acids long. The ends were cut back, 5 bases at V and 0 bases at J, with 11 bases in the middle. In the study's own analysis: 95,638 TCRs per sample was the median, with a range of about 20,000 to 690,600. TCRdb fed the RACE reads into MiXCR, producing one record per CDR3 protein. TCRdb assigned the V and J calls; the authors' analysis was not used. The data hold roughly 40,000 distinct CDR3 sequences, with 8.5% to 10% observed a single time. Time point meaning: patch test 2, 6 weeks after DPC sensitization. Indicated treatment: therapeutic diphenylcyclopropenone sensitization with weekly scalp DPC. Total RNA extraction was carried out from unfractionated whole blood. Participating donors were patients with alopecia, aged 18 to 70 years, considered appropriate candidates for DPC.

V and J are TRBV7-2 and TRBJ2-7; possibly TRBD1 or TRBD2 for D (5 bases each). The receptor was isolated from a woman aged 25 to 45 with alopecia areata. Some clones in this sample may be carry-over from other donors' samples. Sequenced here: whole blood, sampled in connection with sensitization to the hapten diphenylcyclopropenone (DPC). CDR3 sequence (DNA): TGTGCCAGCAGCCCAGCGGACAACTCCTACGAGCAGTACTTC. It codes for CASSPADNSYEQYF.